This TCR beta chain was sequenced during a study of T cells in Graves' hyperthyroidism and ophthalmopathy. On the study more broadly: Peripheral blood was secured at the point of initial diagnosis, before any treatment.

The CDR3 is made up of 16 amino acids. Germline V CDR1 and CDR2: SNHLY, FYNNEI. V dropped 4 bases and J dropped 6 bases, with 18 bases sitting between them. Using over 8.5 ml of fresh peripheral blood, PBMCs were prepared. Amplification of TCR beta CDR3 regions used RNA as the template. HTBI primers were employed in a first-round RT-PCR of the TCR CDR3. TCRdb recomputed calls from the multiplex PCR reads with MiXCR, one row per CDR3 protein. This sample has approximately 400,000 distinct CDR3 sequences, with about 14% found just once. This clonotype was counted between two and nine times. This TCR derives from a man aged 50 to 60 with Graves' ophthalmopathy. Sequenced: blood. V gene TRBV2 combines with J gene TRBJ2-2; no firm D call. The CDR3 sequence: CASSVIRSLPAGELFF. The CDR3 bases are TGTGCCAGCAGTGTGATTCGTAGTCTTCCGGCCGGGGAGCTGTTTTTT.